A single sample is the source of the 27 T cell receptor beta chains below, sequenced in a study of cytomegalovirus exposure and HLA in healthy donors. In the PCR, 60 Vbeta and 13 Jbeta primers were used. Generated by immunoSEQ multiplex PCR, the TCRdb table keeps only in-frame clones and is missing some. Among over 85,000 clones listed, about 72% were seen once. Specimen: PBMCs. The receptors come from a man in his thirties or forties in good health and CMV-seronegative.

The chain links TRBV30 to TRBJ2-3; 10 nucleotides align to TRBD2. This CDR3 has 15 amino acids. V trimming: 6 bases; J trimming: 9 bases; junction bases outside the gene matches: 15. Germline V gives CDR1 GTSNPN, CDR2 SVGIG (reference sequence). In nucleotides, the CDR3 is TGTGCCTGTCTCTCTAGCGGGAGTCTTCAAGGGACGCAGTATTTT. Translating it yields CACLSSGSLQGTQYF.

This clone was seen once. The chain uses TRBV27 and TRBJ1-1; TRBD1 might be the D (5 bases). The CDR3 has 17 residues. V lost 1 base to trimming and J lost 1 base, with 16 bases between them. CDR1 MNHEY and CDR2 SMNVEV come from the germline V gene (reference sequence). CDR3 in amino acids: CASSLLVVGGSNTEAFF. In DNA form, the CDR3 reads TGTGCCAGCAGTTTATTGGTAGTGGGGGGATCGAACACTGAAGCTTTCTTT.

The chain's CDR3 is CASSRTPNSPLHF. The CDR3 region has the DNA TGTGCCAGCAGTAGGACTCCCAATTCACCCCTCCACTTT. J is TRBJ1-6 and V is TRBV6-4; no firm D call. Per the germline V gene, CDR1 is MRHNA and CDR2 is SNTAGT. The CDR3 covers 13 residues. V was pared by 5 bases and J by 7 bases, with 9 bases between.

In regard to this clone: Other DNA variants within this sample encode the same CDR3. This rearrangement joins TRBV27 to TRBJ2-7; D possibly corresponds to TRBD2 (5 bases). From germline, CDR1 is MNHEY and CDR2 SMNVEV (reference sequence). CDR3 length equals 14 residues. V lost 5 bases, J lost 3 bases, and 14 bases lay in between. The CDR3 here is CASSLLGESYEQYF. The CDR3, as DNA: TGTGCCAGCAGTCTCCTCGGGGAAAGCTACGAGCAGTACTTC.

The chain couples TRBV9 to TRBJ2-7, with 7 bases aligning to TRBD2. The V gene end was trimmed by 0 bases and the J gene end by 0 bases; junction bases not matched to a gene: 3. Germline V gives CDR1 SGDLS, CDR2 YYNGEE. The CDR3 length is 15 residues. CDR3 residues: CASSVDPGGSYEQYF. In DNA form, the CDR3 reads TGTGCCAGCAGCGTAGATCCGGGAGGCTCCTACGAGCAGTACTTC.

The CDR3 region has the DNA TGTGCCAGCAGCCCCGGGACAGGGACGAACGAGCAGTACTTC. The encoded protein is CASSPGTGTNEQYF. The chain couples TRBV7-2 to TRBJ2-7, with 9 bases lining up with TRBD1. From germline, CDR1 is SGHTA and CDR2 FQGNSA. Trimming at V came to 5 bases and at J to 5 bases, leaving 7 bases not matched to a gene. CDR3 length: 14 amino acids.

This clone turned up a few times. In nucleotides, the CDR3 is TGTGCCAGCAGGGTAACAGGGGATGAGCAGTTCTTC. Translating gives CASRVTGDEQFF. The rearrangement links TRBV6-6 to TRBJ2-1; 7 bases align to TRBD1. The CDR3 runs to 12 residues. Germline trimming cut 6 bases from V and 8 bases from J; bases unmatched to any gene: 4. Per the germline V gene, CDR1 is MNHNY and CDR2 is SVGAGI (reference sequence).

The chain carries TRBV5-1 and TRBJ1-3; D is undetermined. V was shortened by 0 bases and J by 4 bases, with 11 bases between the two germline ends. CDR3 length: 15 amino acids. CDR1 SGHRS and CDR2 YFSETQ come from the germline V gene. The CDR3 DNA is TGCGCCAGCAGCTTGGAGTGGGGAGAGGGAAACACCATATATTTT. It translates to CASSLEWGEGNTIYF.

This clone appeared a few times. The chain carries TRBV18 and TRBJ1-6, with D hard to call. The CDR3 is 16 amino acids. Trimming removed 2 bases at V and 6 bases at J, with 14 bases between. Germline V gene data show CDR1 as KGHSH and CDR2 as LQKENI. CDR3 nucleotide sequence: TGTGCCAGCTCACCAATTCAATCTACGTTTAATTCACCCCTCCACTTT. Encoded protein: CASSPIQSTFNSPLHF. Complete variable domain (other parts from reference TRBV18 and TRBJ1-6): NAGVMQNPRHLVRRRGQEARLRCSPMKGHSHVYWYRQLPEEGLKFMVYLQKENIIDESGMPKERFSAEFPKEGPSILRIQQVVRGDSAAYFCASSPIQSTFNSPLHFGNGTRLTVT.

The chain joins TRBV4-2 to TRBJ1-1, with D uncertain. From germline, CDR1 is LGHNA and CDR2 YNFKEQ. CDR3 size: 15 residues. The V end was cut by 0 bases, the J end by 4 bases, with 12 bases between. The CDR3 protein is CASSQDSAGFTEAFF. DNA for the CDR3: TGTGCCAGCAGCCAAGATTCGGCGGGGTTCACTGAAGCTTTCTTT.

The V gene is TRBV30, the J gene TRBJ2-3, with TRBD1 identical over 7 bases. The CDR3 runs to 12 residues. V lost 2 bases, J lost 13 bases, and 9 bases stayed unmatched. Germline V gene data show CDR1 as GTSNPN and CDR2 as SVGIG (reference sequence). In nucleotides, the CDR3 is TGTGCCTGGAGTAGACAGGGTACCCTTGAGTATTTT. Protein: CAWSRQGTLEYF.

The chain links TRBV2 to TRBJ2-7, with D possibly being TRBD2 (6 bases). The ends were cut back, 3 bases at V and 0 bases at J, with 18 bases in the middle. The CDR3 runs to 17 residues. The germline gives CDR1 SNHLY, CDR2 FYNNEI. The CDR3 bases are TGTGCCAGCAGTGAGTCATCCGGGGGAACCCTCTCCTACGAGCAGTACTTC. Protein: CASSESSGGTLSYEQYF.

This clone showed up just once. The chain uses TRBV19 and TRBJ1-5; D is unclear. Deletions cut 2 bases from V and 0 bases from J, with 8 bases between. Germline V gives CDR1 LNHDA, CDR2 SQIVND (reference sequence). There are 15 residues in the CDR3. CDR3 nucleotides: TGTGCCAGTAGTATATCGAGTTATAGCAATCAGCCCCAGCATTTT. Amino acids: CASSISSYSNQPQHF.

The CDR3 sequence: CASSRGGSNQPQHF. The CDR3 DNA sequence: TGTGCCAGCAGTAGAGGTGGGAGCAATCAGCCCCAGCATTTT. The J gene is TRBJ1-5, the V gene TRBV27; D ambiguous. Looked up from germline, CDR1 is MNHEY and CDR2 is SMNVEV (reference sequence). This CDR3 is built from 14 residues. Trimming cost V 5 bases and J 1 base, with 9 bases left between them.

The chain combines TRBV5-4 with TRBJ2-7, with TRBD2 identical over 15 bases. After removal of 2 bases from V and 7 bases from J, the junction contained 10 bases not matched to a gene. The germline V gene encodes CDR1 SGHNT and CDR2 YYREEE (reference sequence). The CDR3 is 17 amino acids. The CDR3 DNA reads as TGTGCCAGCAGCTTTCCGGGACTAGCGGGAGGTTCGAGGGAGCAGTACTTC. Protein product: CASSFPGLAGGSREQYF.

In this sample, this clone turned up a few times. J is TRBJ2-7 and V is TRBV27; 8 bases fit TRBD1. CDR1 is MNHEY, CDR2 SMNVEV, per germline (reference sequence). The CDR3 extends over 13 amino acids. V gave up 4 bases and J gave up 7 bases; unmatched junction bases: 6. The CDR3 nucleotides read TGTGCCAGCAGTTCAGGGGGCTCGGGGGAGCAGTACTTC. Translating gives CASSSGGSGEQYF.

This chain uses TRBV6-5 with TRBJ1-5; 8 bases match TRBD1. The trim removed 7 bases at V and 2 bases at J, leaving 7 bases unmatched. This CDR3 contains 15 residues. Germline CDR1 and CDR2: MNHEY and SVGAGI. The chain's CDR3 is CASKEDRARNQPQHF. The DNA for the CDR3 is TGTGCCAGCAAGGAGGACAGGGCTCGCAATCAGCCCCAGCATTTT.

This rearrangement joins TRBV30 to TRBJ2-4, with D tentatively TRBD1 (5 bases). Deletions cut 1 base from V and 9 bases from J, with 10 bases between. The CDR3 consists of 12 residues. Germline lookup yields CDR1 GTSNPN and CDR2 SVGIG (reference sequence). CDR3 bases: TGTGCCTGGAGTGCCAGGGTTAGCATTCAGTACTTC. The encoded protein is CAWSARVSIQYF.

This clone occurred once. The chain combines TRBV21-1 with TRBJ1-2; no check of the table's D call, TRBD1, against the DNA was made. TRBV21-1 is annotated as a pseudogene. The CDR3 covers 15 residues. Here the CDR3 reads CASSKRQGAHNGYTF. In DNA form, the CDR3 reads TGTGCCAGCAGCAAACGACAGGGGGCGCATAATGGCTACACCTTC.

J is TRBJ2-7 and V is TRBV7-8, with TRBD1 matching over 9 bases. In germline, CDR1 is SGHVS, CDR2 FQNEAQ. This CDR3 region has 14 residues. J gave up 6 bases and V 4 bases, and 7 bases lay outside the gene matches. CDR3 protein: CASSSDRGISEQYF. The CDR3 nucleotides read TGTGCCAGCAGCTCTGACAGGGGGATAAGCGAGCAGTACTTC.

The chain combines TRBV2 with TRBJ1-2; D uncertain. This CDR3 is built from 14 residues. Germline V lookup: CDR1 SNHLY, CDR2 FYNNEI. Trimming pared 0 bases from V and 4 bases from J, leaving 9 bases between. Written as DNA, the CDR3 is TGTGCCAGCAGTGAAGCGGGAGTAAGCTATGGCTACACCTTC. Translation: CASSEAGVSYGYTF.

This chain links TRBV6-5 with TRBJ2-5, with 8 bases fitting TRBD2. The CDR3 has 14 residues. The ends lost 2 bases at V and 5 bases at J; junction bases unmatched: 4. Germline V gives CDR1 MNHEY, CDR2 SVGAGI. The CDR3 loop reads CASSYGTRMETQYF. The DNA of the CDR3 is TGTGCCAGCAGTTACGGGACTAGAATGGAGACCCAGTACTTC.

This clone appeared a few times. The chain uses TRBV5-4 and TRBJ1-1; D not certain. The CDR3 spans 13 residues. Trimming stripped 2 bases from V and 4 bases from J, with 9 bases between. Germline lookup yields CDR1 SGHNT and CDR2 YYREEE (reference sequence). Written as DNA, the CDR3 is TGTGCCAGCAGCTTTGGGAGGCCCACTGAAGCTTTCTTT. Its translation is CASSFGRPTEAFF.

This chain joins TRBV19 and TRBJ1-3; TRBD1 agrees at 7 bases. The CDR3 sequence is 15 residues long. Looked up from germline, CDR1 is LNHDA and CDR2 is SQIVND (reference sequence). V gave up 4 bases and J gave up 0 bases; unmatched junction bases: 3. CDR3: CASSTGGISGNTIYF. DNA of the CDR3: TGTGCCAGTAGTACAGGGGGTATCTCTGGAAACACCATATATTTT.

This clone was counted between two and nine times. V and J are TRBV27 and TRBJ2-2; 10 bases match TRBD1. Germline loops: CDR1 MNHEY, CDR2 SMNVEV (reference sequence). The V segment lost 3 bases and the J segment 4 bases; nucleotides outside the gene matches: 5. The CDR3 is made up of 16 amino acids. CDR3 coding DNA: TGTGCCAGCAGTTTGGGGACAGGGGACATCACCGGGGAGCTGTTTTTT. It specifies CASSLGTGDITGELFF.

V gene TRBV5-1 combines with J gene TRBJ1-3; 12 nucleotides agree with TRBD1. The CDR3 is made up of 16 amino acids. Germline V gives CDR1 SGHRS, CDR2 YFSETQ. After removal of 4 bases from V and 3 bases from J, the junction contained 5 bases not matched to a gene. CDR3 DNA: TGCGCCAGCAGCCCCGGGACAGGGGGCTTTGGAAACACCATATATTTT. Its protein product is CASSPGTGGFGNTIYF. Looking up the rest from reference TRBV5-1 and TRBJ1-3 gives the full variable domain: KAGVTQTPRYLIKTRGQQVTLSCSPISGHRSVSWYQQTPGQGLQFLFEYFSETQRNKGNFPGRFSGRQFSNSRSEMNVSTLELGDSALYLCASSPGTGGFGNTIYFGEGSWLTVV.

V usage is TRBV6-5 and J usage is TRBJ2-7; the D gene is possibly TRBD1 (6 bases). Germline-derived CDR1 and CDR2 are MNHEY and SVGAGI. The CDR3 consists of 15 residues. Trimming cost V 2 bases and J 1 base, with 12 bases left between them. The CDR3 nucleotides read TGTGCCAGCAGTTACATCCCGCAGGGGTCCTACGAGCAGTACTTC. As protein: CASSYIPQGSYEQYF.